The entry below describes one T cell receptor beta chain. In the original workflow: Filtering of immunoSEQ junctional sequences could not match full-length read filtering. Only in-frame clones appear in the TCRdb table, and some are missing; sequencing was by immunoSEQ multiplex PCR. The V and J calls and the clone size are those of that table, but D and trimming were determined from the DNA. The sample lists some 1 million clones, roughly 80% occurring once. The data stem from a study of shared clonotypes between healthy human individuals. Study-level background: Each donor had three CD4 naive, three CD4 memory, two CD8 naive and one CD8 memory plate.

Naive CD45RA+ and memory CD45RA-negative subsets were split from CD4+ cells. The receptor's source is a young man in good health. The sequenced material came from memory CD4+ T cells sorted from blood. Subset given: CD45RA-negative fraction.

The CDR3 bases are TGTGCCAGCAGCCAAGAAGGGACAGGAGAAGAGACCCAGTACTTC. It encodes CASSQEGTGEETQYF. This chain connects TRBV4-2 to TRBJ2-5, with 8 bases aligning to TRBD1. The germline gives CDR1 LGHNA, CDR2 YNFKEQ. V was clipped by 0 bases and J by 3 bases; unmatched bases: 3. This CDR3 comprises 15 residues.